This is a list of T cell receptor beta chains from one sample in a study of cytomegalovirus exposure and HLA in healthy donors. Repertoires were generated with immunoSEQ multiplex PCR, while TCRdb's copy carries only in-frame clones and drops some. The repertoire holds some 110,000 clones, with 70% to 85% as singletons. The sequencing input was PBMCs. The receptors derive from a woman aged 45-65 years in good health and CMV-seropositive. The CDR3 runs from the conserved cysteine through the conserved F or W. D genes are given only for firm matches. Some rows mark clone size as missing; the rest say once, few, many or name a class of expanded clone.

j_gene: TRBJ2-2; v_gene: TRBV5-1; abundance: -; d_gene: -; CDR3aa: CASSSRQNTGELFF; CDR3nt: TGCGCCAGCAGCTCAAGACAGAACACCGGGGAGCTGTTTTTT
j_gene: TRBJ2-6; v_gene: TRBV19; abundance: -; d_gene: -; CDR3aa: CASSIWGAGANVLTF; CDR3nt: TGTGCCAGTAGTATATGGGGGGCTGGGGCCAACGTCCTGACTTTC
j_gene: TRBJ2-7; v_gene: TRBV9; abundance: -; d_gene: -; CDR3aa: CASSSYPGYEQYF; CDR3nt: TGTGCCAGCAGCTCTTACCCGGGCTACGAGCAGTACTTC
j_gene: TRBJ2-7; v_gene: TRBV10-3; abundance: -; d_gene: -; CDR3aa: CAISESGEQYF; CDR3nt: TGTGCCATCAGTGAGTCCGGCGAGCAGTACTTC
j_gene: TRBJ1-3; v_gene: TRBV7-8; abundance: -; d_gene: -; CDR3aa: CASSLGTFGNTIYF; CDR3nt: TGTGCCAGCAGCTTAGGGACTTTTGGAAACACCATATATTTT
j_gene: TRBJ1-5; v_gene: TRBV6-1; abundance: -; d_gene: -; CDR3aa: CASSERTGSQPQHF; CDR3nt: TGTGCCAGCAGTGAACGAACAGGGAGTCAGCCCCAGCATTTT
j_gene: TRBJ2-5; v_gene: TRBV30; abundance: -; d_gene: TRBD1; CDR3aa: CAWTRGTGGFEETQYF; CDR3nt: TGTGCCTGGACCCGAGGGACAGGGGGATTCGAAGAGACCCAGTACTTC
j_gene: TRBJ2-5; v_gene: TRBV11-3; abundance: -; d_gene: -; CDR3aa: CASSLDGQETQYF; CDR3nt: TGTGCCAGCAGCTTAGACGGCCAAGAGACCCAGTACTTC
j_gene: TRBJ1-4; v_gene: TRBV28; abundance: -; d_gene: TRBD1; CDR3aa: CAVSGGLVPKLFF; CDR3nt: TGTGCCGTCTCAGGGGGGCTAGTGCCAAAACTGTTTTTT
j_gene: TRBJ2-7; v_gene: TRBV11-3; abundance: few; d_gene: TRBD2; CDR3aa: CASSPSAGESYEQYF; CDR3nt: TGTGCCAGCAGCCCCTCAGCGGGAGAGTCCTACGAGCAGTACTTC
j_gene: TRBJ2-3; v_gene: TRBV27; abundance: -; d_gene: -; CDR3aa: CASSFLTGTDTQYF; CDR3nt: TGTGCCAGCAGTTTTCTCACTGGCACAGATACGCAGTATTTT
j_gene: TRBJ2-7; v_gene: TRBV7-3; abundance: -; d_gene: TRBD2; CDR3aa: CASSPDALAGSYEQYF; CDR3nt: TGTGCCAGCAGCCCAGACGCACTAGCGGGGTCCTACGAGCAGTACTTC
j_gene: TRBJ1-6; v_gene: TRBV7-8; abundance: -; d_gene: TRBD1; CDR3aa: CASSSTKGTGAALHF; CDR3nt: TGTGCCAGCAGCAGCACTAAAGGGACAGGGGCTGCCCTCCACTTT
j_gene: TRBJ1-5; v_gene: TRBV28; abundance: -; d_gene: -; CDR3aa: CASSLSSQPQHF; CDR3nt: TGTGCCAGCAGTTTATCCTCCCAGCCCCAGCATTTT
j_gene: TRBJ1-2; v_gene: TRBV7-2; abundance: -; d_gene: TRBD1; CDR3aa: CASSLGQGQGYGYTF; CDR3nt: TGTGCCAGCAGTCTGGGACAGGGCCAGGGGTATGGCTACACCTTC
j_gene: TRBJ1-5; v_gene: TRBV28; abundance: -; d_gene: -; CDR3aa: CASSLGSQPQHF; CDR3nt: TGTGCCAGCAGTTTAGGGAGTCAGCCCCAGCATTTT
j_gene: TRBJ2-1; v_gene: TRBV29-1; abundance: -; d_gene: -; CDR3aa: CSVEGLYNEQFF; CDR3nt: TGCAGCGTTGAAGGGCTTTACAATGAGCAGTTCTTC
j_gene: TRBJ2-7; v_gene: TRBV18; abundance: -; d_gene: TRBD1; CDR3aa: CASSPGQGKYEQYF; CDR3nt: TGTGCCAGCTCACCGGGACAGGGGAAATACGAGCAGTACTTC
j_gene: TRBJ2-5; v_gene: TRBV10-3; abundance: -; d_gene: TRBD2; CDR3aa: CATKGLAGGRGETQYF; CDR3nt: TGTGCCACCAAAGGACTAGCGGGGGGCCGGGGAGAGACCCAGTACTTC
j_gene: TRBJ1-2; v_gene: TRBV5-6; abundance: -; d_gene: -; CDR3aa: CASSLYYREFGGYTF; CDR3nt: TGTGCCAGCAGCTTGTATTACAGGGAGTTTGGTGGCTACACCTTC
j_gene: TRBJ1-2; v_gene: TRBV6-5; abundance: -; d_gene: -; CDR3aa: CASSYLQGRESDGYTF; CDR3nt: TGTGCCAGCAGTTACTTACAGGGTAGGGAGTCGGATGGCTACACCTTC
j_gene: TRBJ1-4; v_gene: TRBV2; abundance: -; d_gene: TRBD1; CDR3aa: CASNQVGQGSEKLFF; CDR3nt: TGTGCCAGCAACCAAGTAGGACAGGGAAGTGAAAAACTGTTTTTT
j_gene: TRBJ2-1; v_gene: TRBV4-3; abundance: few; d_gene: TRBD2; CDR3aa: CASSLGTSGRGEQFF; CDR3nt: TGCGCCAGCAGCCTCGGGACTAGCGGGAGAGGTGAGCAGTTCTTC
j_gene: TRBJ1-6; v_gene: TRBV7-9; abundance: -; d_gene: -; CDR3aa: CASSPPGVTLGSPLHF; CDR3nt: TGTGCCAGCAGCCCCCCAGGCGTGACGTTAGGCTCACCCCTCCACTTT
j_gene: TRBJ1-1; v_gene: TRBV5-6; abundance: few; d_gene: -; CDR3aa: CASNLGSEEAFF; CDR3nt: TGTGCCAGCAACCTTGGTTCAGAAGAAGCTTTCTTT
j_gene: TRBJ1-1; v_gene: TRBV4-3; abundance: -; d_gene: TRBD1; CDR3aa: CASSQGTGEYTEAFF; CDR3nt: TGCGCCAGCAGCCAAGGGACAGGGGAATACACTGAAGCTTTCTTT
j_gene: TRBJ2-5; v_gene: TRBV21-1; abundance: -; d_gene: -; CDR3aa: CASRVAGRRETQYF; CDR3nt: TGTGCCAGCAGAGTAGCGGGGCGGAGGGAGACCCAGTACTTC
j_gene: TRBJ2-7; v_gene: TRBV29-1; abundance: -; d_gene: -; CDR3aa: CSVEGGGSDEQYF; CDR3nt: TGCAGCGTTGAGGGAGGGGGGAGCGACGAGCAGTACTTC
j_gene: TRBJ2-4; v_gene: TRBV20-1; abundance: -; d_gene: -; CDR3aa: CSVRSLNIQYF; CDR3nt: TGCAGTGTTAGGTCTCTAAACATTCAGTACTTC
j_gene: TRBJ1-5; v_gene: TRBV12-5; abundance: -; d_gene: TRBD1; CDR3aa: CASGSGQGGRPQHF; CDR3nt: TGTGCTAGTGGTTCGGGACAGGGCGGGCGGCCCCAGCATTTT
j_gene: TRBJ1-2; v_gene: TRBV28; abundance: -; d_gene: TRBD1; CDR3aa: CASSVTGGAYGYTF; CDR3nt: TGTGCCAGCAGTGTGACAGGGGGCGCGTATGGCTACACCTTC
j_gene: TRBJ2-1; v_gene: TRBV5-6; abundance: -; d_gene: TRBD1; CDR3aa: CASSRPSGQRAYNEQFF; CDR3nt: TGTGCCAGCAGCCGACCCTCGGGACAGAGAGCCTACAATGAGCAGTTCTTC
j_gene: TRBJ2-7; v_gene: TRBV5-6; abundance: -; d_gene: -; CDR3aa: CASSGARDTGYEQYF; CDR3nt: TGTGCCAGCAGCGGCGCCCGGGACACCGGCTACGAGCAGTACTTC
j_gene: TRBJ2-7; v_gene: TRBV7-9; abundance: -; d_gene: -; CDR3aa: CASSLLDSYEQYF; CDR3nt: TGTGCCAGCAGCTTATTGGACAGCTACGAGCAGTACTTC